Following are 15 T cell receptor beta chains from one sample sequenced in a study of blood T cells in healthy people across ages. Next came a second PCR, run for about 6 to 11 cycles, which used a sample-barcoded 5' primer along with a J-beta primer mix. TCRdb reanalysed the 5' RACE reads using MiXCR and keeps one entry per CDR3 protein. In the table there are 500,000 to 600,000 distinct CDR3 sequences, 27% of which are singletons. Sample: blood. These receptors were taken from a woman in her seventies in good health.

In nucleotides, the CDR3 is TGCAGTGCTAGATCTCCGGTGGGGGGAGGAGTGACTAATGAAAAACTGTTTTTT. It translates to CSARSPVGGGVTNEKLFF. The chain recombines TRBV20-1 with TRBJ1-4; TRBD1 might be the D (5 bases). Trimming took 2 bases from V and 2 from J, leaving 21 bases between them. Germline CDR1 DFQATT, CDR2 SNEGSKA (reference sequence). The CDR3 covers 18 residues.

This chain links TRBV24-1 with TRBJ1-1; no firm D call. The CDR3 has 14 amino acids. V lost 3 bases and J lost 0, with 7 bases in between. Germline V gives CDR1 KGHDR, CDR2 SFDVKD. The CDR3 region has the DNA TGTGCCACCAGTGATAATAAACTGAACACTGAAGCTTTCTTT. Residues: CATSDNKLNTEAFF.

The chain has TRBV7-8 and TRBJ2-3; TRBD1 aligns across 9 bases. Per the germline V gene, CDR1 is SGHVS and CDR2 is FQNEAQ. This CDR3 is 15 amino acids long. The ends lost 6 bases at V and 1 base at J; junction bases unmatched: 5. As DNA, the CDR3 is TGTGCCAGCAGGGGAAGGGACAGGGGCACAGATACGCAGTATTTT. Protein: CASRGRDRGTDTQYF.

The rearrangement links TRBV18 to TRBJ1-3, with D unclear. This CDR3 spans 17 amino acids. V lost 3 bases and J lost 2, with 17 bases in between. The germline gives CDR1 KGHSH, CDR2 LQKENI. Here the CDR3 DNA reads TGTGCCAGCTCACCCCCTACCAGAACGTCAACTGGAAACACCATATATTTT. It encodes CASSPPTRTSTGNTIYF. Using reference TRBV18 and TRBJ1-3 for the parts outside the CDR3, the full variable domain is NAGVMQNPRHLVRRRGQEARLRCSPMKGHSHVYWYRQLPEEGLKFMVYLQKENIIDESGMPKERFSAEFPKEGPSILRIQQVVRGDSAAYFCASSPPTRTSTGNTIYFGEGSWLTVV.

V usage is TRBV20-1 and J usage is TRBJ2-3; 7 nucleotides match TRBD2. This CDR3 comprises 14 residues. Germline CDR1 DFQATT, CDR2 SNEGSKA (reference sequence). V trimming: 6 bases; J trimming: 6 bases; junction bases outside the gene matches: 12. CDR3 in DNA: TGCAGTGCCCAACCCCTCCCTAGCGGCGATACGCAGTATTTT. Translating gives CSAQPLPSGDTQYF.

The chain is built from TRBV19 and TRBJ1-2, with no clear D. The ends were cut back, 0 bases at V and 8 bases at J, with 16 bases in the middle. Germline V gene lookup returns CDR1 LNHDA and CDR2 SQIVND (reference sequence). The CDR3 covers 15 residues. For the CDR3, the DNA is TGTGCCAGTAGTATAGATTTTCTTGCTGGTAGCGGCTACACCTTC. As protein: CASSIDFLAGSGYTF.

This rearrangement joins TRBV29-1 to TRBJ1-1; D may be TRBD1 (5 bases). V was trimmed by 0 bases and J by 0 bases, leaving 14 bases between them. There are 16 residues in the CDR3. The germline V gene has CDR1 SQVTM and CDR2 ANQGSEA. In DNA, the CDR3 is TGCAGCGTTGAAGATGGGGGGGAGGATATGAACACTGAAGCTTTCTTT. This codes for CSVEDGGEDMNTEAFF. Drawing the rest from reference TRBV29-1 and TRBJ1-1, the complete variable domain is SAVISQKPSRDICQRGTSLTIQCQVDSQVTMMFWYRQQPGQSLTLIATANQGSEATYESGFVIDKFPISRPNLTFSTLTVSNMSPEDSSIYLCSVEDGGEDMNTEAFFGQGTRLTVV.

The table lists this clonotype with a few counts. V is TRBV12-3 or TRBV12-4 and J is TRBJ2-5; 8 bases match TRBD1. TRBJ2-7 explains the end of the DNA better; the J call may be wrong. This CDR3 region has 14 residues. The CDR3 region has the DNA TGTGCCAGCAGTTCACCGGACAGGGACTACGAGCAGTACTTC. Translating gives CASSSPDRDYEQYF.

This clonotype was observed a single time. The chain links TRBV7-9 to TRBJ2-7; D uncertain. CDR1 is SEHNR, CDR2 FQNEAQ, per germline (reference sequence). V lost 5 bases, J lost 7 bases, and 12 bases lay in between. The CDR3 consists of 12 residues. The CDR3 sequence is CASSPPYGEQYF. The CDR3 DNA reads as TGTGCCAGCAGCCCGCCCTACGGGGAGCAGTACTTC. Full variable domain (remainder filled in from reference TRBV7-9 and TRBJ2-7): DTGVSQNPRHKITKRGQNVTFRCDPISEHNRLYWYRQTLGQGPEFLTYFQNEAQLEKSRLLSDRFSAERPKGSFSTLEIQRTEQGDSAMYLCASSPPYGEQYFGPGTRLTVT.

This clonotype has at least ten counts. The gene calls are TRBV4-1 and TRBJ2-2; D possibly matches TRBD1 or TRBD2 (6 bases each). The CDR3 extends over 17 amino acids. Germline V gives CDR1 MGHRA, CDR2 YSYEKL. The germline V and J ends were trimmed by 0 bases and 1 base, with 12 bases remaining between them. This CDR3 is CASSQDMGGRNTGELFF. CDR3 DNA sequence: TGCGCCAGCAGCCAAGATATGGGGGGCCGGAACACCGGGGAGCTGTTTTTT.

This chain joins TRBV6-2 or TRBV6-3 and TRBJ2-7; 9 bases are a match to TRBD1. Germline CDR1 is MNHEY and CDR2 is SVGEGT. V shed 3 bases and J 2 bases; nucleotides not matched to a gene: 5. This CDR3 spans 15 amino acids. The CDR3 protein is CASSYLGQGTYEQYF. CDR3 coding DNA: TGTGCCAGCAGTTATCTGGGACAGGGAACCTACGAGCAGTACTTC.

This clonotype was counted only a few times. The chain couples TRBV24-1 to TRBJ2-5, with TRBD1 matching over 9 bases. The J call may be faulty, since TRBJ2-1 better matches the DNA end. Germline V gene lookup returns CDR1 KGHDR and CDR2 SFDVKD. The CDR3 is 13 amino acids. CDR3 in amino acids: CATSEQGAGEQFF. The CDR3 region has the DNA TGTGCCACCAGTGAACAGGGGGCTGGAGAGCAGTTCTTC.

This clonotype was observed at least ten times. The rearrangement joins TRBV6-2 or TRBV6-3 to TRBJ2-5; no clear D gene. Between the trimmed V and J ends, which lost 4 bases and 3 bases, there was a span of 3 bases. This CDR3 is 11 amino acids long. CDR1 MNHEY and CDR2 SVGEGT come from the germline V gene. The DNA for the CDR3 is TGTGCCAGCAGTTCTAAAGAGACCCAGTACTTC. Translation: CASSSKETQYF.

This clonotype turned up a few times. This chain uses TRBV7-2 with TRBJ2-1, with TRBD2 identical over 10 bases. CDR1 is SGHTA, CDR2 FQGNSA, per germline. V shed 5 bases and J 1 base; nucleotides not matched to a gene: 5. The CDR3 runs to 16 residues. CDR3 loop: CASSATSGASYNEQFF. In nucleotides, the CDR3 is TGTGCCAGCAGCGCCACTAGCGGGGCTTCCTACAATGAGCAGTTCTTC.

This clonotype appeared a few times. The genes are TRBV6-2 or TRBV6-3 and TRBJ1-5; D is ambiguous. Germline V CDR1 and CDR2: MNHEY, SVGEGT. There are 15 residues in the CDR3. Trimming removed 5 bases at V and 9 bases at J, with 20 bases between. CDR3 bases: TGTGCCAGCAGTGGGGTGTGGAGGGCAATGCTGCCCCAGCATTTT. It yields the protein CASSGVWRAMLPQHF.